Following are 14 T cell receptor beta chains from one sample sequenced in a study of molecular identifiers for immune sequencing clone quantification. TCRdb recomputed calls from the PCR reads with MiXCR, one row per CDR3 protein. The data hold fewer than 25,000 distinct CDR3 sequences, with about a sixth observed a single time. Sequences were obtained from naive CD8+ T cells from blood, with Jurkat cell RNA spiked in. The subset here: FACS-sorted CD8+CD4-CCR7+CD45RA+ naive T cells. The receptor set was obtained from a human donor in good health. Some libraries in this study had Jurkat cell RNA spiked in.

This clonotype was recorded many times. This sequence joins TRBV12-3 or TRBV12-4 and TRBJ2-2; 7 bases line up with TRBD1. The CDR3 runs 15 residues. V shed 5 bases, J shed 1 base, and the junction held 4 bases outside the gene matches. For the CDR3, the DNA is TGTGCCAGCAGTCACGGGACAGAGAACACCGGGGAGCTGTTTTTT. Translation: CASSHGTENTGELFF.

Notes on this clonotype: This may come from a read error, since a much larger clone is one base off. The chain couples TRBV30 to TRBJ2-7; TRBD1 aligns across 9 bases. Germline-derived CDR1 and CDR2 are GTSNPN and SVGIG (reference sequence). Trimming took 3 bases from V and 2 from J; bases not matched to a gene: 2. This CDR3 comprises 13 residues. This chain's CDR3 is CAWRYRGPYEQYF. Here the CDR3 DNA reads TGTGCCTGGAGGTACAGGGGGCCCTACGAGCAGTACTTC.

This clonotype has at least ten counts. The DNA of the CDR3 is TGTGCCAGCGCTGGACAGGACGACACTGAAGCTTTCTTT. It is translated as CASAGQDDTEAFF. The chain uses TRBV9 and TRBJ1-1; 7 bases line up with TRBD1. V lost 7 bases, J lost 3 bases, and 6 bases stayed unmatched. The V gene's germline CDR1 is SGDLS and CDR2 YYNGEE. This CDR3 spans 13 amino acids.

This clonotype was detected ten times or more. The chain uses TRBV1 and TRBJ1-1; the DNA was not compared with TRBD1, the D call given in the table. TRBV1 is classified as a pseudogene. There are 14 residues in the CDR3. The CDR3 DNA sequence: TGCACCAGCAGCCCGGCCCAGGGCGGCACTGAAGCTTTCTTT. It translates to CTSSPAQGGTEAFF.

The count of this clonotype is one. The chain uses TRBV5-1 and TRBJ2-7, with D perhaps matching TRBD2 (6 bases). V lost 4 bases and J lost 1, with 21 bases in between. Germline V gives CDR1 SGHRS, CDR2 YFSETQ. The CDR3 has 17 residues. CDR3 DNA: TGCGCCAGCAGCCCGGGACTCCTGAACGAACTATCCTACGAGCAGTACTTC. It codes for CASSPGLLNELSYEQYF. Full variable domain (outside the CDR3, taken from reference TRBV5-1 and TRBJ2-7): KAGVTQTPRYLIKTRGQQVTLSCSPISGHRSVSWYQQTPGQGLQFLFEYFSETQRNKGNFPGRFSGRQFSNSRSEMNVSTLELGDSALYLCASSPGLLNELSYEQYFGPGTRLTVT.

Many counts were recorded for this clonotype. The rearrangement joins TRBV27 to TRBJ1-5, with D possibly being TRBD1 (6 bases). CDR3 size: 15 residues. Trimming took 5 bases from V and 2 from J, leaving 13 bases between them. The V gene's germline CDR1 is MNHEY and CDR2 SMNVEV (reference sequence). The CDR3, as DNA: TGTGCCAGCAGTCAACAGGGATTTGGCAATCAGCCCCAGCATTTT. This translates into CASSQQGFGNQPQHF.

This clonotype was detected ten times or more. The rearrangement uses TRBV9 and TRBJ2-3, with 10 bases that match TRBD2. The V segment lost 0 bases and the J segment 0 bases; nucleotides outside the gene matches: 4. Per the germline V gene, CDR1 is SGDLS and CDR2 is YYNGEE. The CDR3 runs to 17 residues. DNA for the CDR3: TGTGCCAGCAGCGTAGAAGCTAGCGGGGGCAGCACAGATACGCAGTATTTT. It codes for CASSVEASGGSTDTQYF. The full variable domain, completed using reference TRBV9 and TRBJ2-3, is DSGVTQTPKHLITATGQRVTLRCSPRSGDLSVYWYQQSLDQGLQFLIQYYNGEERAKGNILERFSAQQFPDLHSELNLSSLELGDSALYFCASSVEASGGSTDTQYFGPGTRLTVL.

Of note for this clonotype: A read error may explain this, as a much larger clone is one base away. V usage is TRBV15 and J usage is TRBJ2-3; D remains unclear. The germline V and J ends were trimmed by 5 bases and 4 bases, with 19 bases remaining between them. The germline V gene encodes CDR1 LNHNV and CDR2 YYDKDF (reference sequence). CDR3 size: 16 residues. CDR3 in amino acids: CATSALRAGLPDTQYF. The CDR3 region has the DNA TGTGCCACCAGCGCCCTCCGGGCAGGTCTACCAGATACGCAGTATTTT.

This clonotype was seen repeatedly, ten times or more. The V gene is TRBV6-6, the J gene TRBJ1-5; D is unresolved. The CDR3 loop spans 14 amino acids. With 2 bases removed from V and 5 bases from J, the gap between germline ends came to 10 bases. Germline V gives CDR1 MNHNY, CDR2 SVGAGI (reference sequence). The DNA of the CDR3 is TGTGCCAGCAGTTACGTGAGGGCTCATCAGCCCCAGCATTTT. Amino acids: CASSYVRAHQPQHF.

On this clonotype itself: One base away lies a much larger clone, so this may be a sequencing read error. The rearrangement links TRBV3-1 to TRBJ2-5; D remains ambiguous. Germline loops: CDR1 LGHDT, CDR2 YNNKEL (reference sequence). CDR3 size: 10 residues. The CDR3 nucleotides read TGTGCCAGCAGCCAAGAGGCCCAGTACTTC. Protein product: CASSQEAQYF.

This clonotype was seen only a few times. One base away lies a much larger clone, so this may be a sequencing read error. Written as DNA, the CDR3 is TGTGCCAGCAGCCCCGAAGGAGGGGCGTTGGCCACTGGAGCTTTCTTT. This sequence encodes CASSPEGGALATGAFF. This chain links TRBV7-9 with TRBJ1-1; possible D gene TRBD1, 5 bases. The germline CDR1 and CDR2 sequences are SEHNR and FQNEAQ (reference sequence). The CDR3 totals 16 residues.

Ten or more counts support this clonotype. The rearrangement uses TRBV19 and TRBJ1-3; no definite D call. Germline V CDR1 and CDR2: LNHDA, SQIVND (reference sequence). The germline V and J ends were trimmed by 3 bases and 3 bases, with 9 bases remaining between them. The CDR3 contains 14 residues. The CDR3: CASSISLGGNTIYF. The CDR3 DNA reads TGTGCCAGTAGTATTTCACTGGGTGGAAACACCATATATTTT.

As concerns this clonotype: This sequence may be a read error, since a much larger clone differs from it by one base. The rearrangement links TRBV20-1 to TRBJ2-7; perhaps TRBD1 as D (5 bases). The CDR3 length is 14 residues. The germline V gene has CDR1 DFQATT and CDR2 SNEGSKA (reference sequence). The V end was cut by 3 bases, the J end by 3 bases, with 15 bases between. The CDR3 here is CSARLSQESYEQYF. For the CDR3, the DNA is TGCAGTGCTAGGTTATCACAGGAAAGCTACGAGCAGTACTTC.

The table lists this clonotype with many counts. The gene calls are TRBV7-8 and TRBJ2-7; no clear D gene. The CDR3 consists of 12 residues. CDR1 SGHVS and CDR2 FQNEAQ come from the germline V gene. The V and J ends lost 5 bases and 4 bases respectively, with 9 bases between them. CDR3: CASSLAVYEQYF. DNA of the CDR3: TGTGCCAGCAGCCTGGCGGTTTACGAGCAGTACTTC.